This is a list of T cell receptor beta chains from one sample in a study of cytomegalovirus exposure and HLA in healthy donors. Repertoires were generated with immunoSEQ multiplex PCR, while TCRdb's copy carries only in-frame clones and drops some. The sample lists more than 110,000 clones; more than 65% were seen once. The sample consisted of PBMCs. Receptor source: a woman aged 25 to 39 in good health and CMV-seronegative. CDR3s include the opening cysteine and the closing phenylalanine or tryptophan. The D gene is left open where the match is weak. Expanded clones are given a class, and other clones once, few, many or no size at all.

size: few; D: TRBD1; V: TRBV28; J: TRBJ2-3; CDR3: CASSLLTGASTDTQYF; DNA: TGTGCCAGCAGTTTATTGACAGGGGCTAGCACAGATACGCAGTATTTT
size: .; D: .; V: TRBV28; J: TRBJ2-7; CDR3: CASSSPREHEEQYF; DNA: TGTGCCAGCAGCTCGCCGAGGGAACACGAGGAGCAGTACTTC
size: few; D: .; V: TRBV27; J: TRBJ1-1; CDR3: CASTIQQGTNTEAFF; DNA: TGTGCCAGCACCATCCAACAGGGTACTAACACTGAAGCTTTCTTT
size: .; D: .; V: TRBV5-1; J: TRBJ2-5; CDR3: CASSLGQLGETQYF; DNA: TGCGCCAGCAGCTTGGGACAACTCGGCGAGACCCAGTACTTC
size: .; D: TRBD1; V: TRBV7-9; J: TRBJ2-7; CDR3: CASSLGAGGLGNEQYF; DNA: TGTGCCAGCAGCTTAGGCGCAGGGGGTCTGGGCAACGAGCAGTACTTC
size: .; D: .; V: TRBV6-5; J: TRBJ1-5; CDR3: CASSERGDQPQHF; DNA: TGTGCCAGCAGTGAAAGGGGCGATCAGCCCCAGCATTTT
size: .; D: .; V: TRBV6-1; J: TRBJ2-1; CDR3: CASSAPTYNEQFF; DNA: TGTGCCAGCAGTGCCCCCACCTACAATGAGCAGTTCTTC
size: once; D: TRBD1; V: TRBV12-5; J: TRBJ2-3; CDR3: CASGLGQGEADTQYF; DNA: TGTGCTAGTGGTTTAGGACAGGGGGAGGCAGATACGCAGTATTTT
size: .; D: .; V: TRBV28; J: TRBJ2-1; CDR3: CASSLLDSLYIVNEQFF; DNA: TGTGCCAGCAGTTTGCTCGACAGCCTATACATTGTTAATGAGCAGTTCTTC
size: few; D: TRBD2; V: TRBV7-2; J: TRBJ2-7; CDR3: CASSAGLGPYEQYF; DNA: TGTGCCAGCAGCGCGGGACTAGGGCCCTACGAGCAGTACTTC
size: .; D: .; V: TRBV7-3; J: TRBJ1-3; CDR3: CASSRTGSSGNTIYF; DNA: TGTGCCAGCAGCCGAACAGGGAGCTCTGGAAACACCATATATTTT
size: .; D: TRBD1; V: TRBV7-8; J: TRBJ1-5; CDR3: CASSSPRTGGRRAPQHF; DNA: TGTGCCAGCAGCAGTCCTCGGACAGGGGGTCGCCGGGCGCCCCAGCATTTT
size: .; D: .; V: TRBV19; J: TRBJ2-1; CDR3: CASSRVSDNEQFF; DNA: TGTGCCAGTAGTCGGGTATCCGACAATGAGCAGTTCTTC
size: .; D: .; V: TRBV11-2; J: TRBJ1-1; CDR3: CASSSDRLNTEAFF; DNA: TGTGCCAGCAGCTCCGACAGGCTGAACACTGAAGCTTTCTTT
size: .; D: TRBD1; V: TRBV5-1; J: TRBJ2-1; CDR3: CASSLDRADREQFF; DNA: TGCGCCAGCAGCTTAGACAGGGCCGATCGTGAGCAGTTCTTC
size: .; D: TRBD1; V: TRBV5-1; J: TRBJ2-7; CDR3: CASSPRTGQYEQYF; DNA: TGCGCCAGCAGCCCCAGGACAGGGCAGTACGAGCAGTACTTC
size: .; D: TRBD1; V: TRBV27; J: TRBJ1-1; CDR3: CASSLSTGGMNTEAFF; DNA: TGTGCCAGCAGTTTATCCACAGGGGGGATGAACACTGAAGCTTTCTTT
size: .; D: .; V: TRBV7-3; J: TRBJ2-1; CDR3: CASSLKTATNEQFF; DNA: TGTGCCAGCAGCCTCAAGACAGCCACCAATGAGCAGTTCTTC